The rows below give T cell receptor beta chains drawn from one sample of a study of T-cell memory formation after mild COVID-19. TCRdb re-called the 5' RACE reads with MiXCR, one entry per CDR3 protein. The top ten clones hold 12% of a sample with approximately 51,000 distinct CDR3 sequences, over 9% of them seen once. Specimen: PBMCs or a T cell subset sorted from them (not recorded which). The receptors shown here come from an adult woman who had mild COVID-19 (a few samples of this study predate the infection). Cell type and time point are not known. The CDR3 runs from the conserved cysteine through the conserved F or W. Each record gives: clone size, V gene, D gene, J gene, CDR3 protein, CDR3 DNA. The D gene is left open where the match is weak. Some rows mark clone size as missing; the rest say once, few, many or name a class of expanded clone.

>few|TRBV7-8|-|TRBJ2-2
CASSLGVRVGELFF
TGTGCCAGCAGCTTAGGAGTGAGGGTCGGGGAGCTGTTTTTT
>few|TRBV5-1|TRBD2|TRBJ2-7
CASSPGGLKMDEQYF
TGCGCCAGCAGCCCGGGGGGGCTTAAGATGGACGAGCAGTACTTC
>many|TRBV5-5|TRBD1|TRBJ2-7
CASSPGQKREQYF
TGTGCCAGCAGCCCGGGACAGAAACGCGAGCAGTACTTC
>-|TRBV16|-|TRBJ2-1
CASSQYLGRNEQFF
TGTGCCAGCAGCCAATACCTGGGGCGCAATGAGCAGTTCTTC
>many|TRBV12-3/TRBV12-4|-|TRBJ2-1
CASSLTRGYYNEQFF
TGTGCCAGCAGTTTAACGCGGGGATATTACAATGAGCAGTTCTTC
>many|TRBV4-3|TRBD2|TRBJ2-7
CASSQDVPGGSYEQYF
TGCGCCAGCAGCCAAGATGTGCCGGGGGGCTCCTACGAGCAGTACTTC
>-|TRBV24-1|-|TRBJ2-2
CATSDPTGDGAGELFF
TGTGCCACCAGTGACCCGACAGGAGACGGGGCCGGGGAGCTGTTTTTT
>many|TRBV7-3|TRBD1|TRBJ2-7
CASRRDSLSEQYF
TGTGCCAGCCGACGGGACAGTTTAAGCGAGCAGTACTTC
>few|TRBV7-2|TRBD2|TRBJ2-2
CASSLGSGGFNTGELFF
TGTGCCAGCAGCTTAGGGAGCGGGGGCTTTAACACCGGGGAGCTGTTTTTT
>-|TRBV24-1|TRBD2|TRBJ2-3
CATSDSRLATSTDTQYF
TGTGCCACCAGTGACTCACGACTAGCGACTAGCACAGATACGCAGTATTTT
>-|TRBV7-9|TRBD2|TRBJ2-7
CASSLADGGRAYEQYF
TGTGCCAGCAGCTTAGCGGATGGCGGGAGGGCCTACGAGCAGTACTTC
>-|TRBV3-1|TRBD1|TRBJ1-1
CASSLDRVAEAFF
TGTGCCAGCAGCCTAGACAGGGTAGCTGAAGCTTTCTTT
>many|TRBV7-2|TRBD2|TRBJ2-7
CASTPTSGRYEQYF
TGTGCCAGCACCCCGACTAGCGGGAGATACGAGCAGTACTTC
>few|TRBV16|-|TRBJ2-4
CASSQRQTGKNIQYF
TGTGCCAGCAGTCAGAGACAGACCGGTAAAAACATTCAGTACTTC
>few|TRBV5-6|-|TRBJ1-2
CASSSADRVYGYTF
TGTGCCAGCAGCTCGGCGGACAGAGTCTATGGCTACACCTTC
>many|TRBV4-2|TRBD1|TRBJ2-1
CASSQDLHRGLEQFF
TGTGCCAGCAGCCAAGATTTGCACAGGGGGCTTGAGCAGTTCTTC
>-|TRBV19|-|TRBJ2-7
CASSIPNRRLYEQYF
TGTGCCAGTAGTATCCCTAACAGGCGCCTCTACGAGCAGTACTTC
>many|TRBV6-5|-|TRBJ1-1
CASSYGGAGGTEAFF
TGTGCCAGCAGTTACGGGGGCGCCGGCGGCACTGAAGCTTTCTTT
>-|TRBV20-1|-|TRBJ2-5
CSARPGETQYF
TGCAGTGCTAGGCCCGGGGAGACCCAGTACTTC